This T cell receptor beta chain was documented in a study of blood T cell repertoires in COVID-19. Overall study context: The United States, Italy and Spain were the sources of the acute and convalescent COVID-19 samples.

Assay used: immunoSEQ multiplex PCR; TCRdb lists only in-frame clones, some missing. The data contain about 5,300 clones, 70% to 90% of them seen just once; the ten biggest clones take up about 2.9%. The V gene's germline CDR1 is SQVTM and CDR2 ANQGSEA. Trimming shortened V by 6 bases and J by 1 base, and 11 bases separated the two germline ends. This CDR3 has 13 amino acids. The V and J genes are TRBV29-1 and TRBJ2-3, with TRBD2 as a possible D gene (6 bases). The source is an elderly woman with acute or convalescent COVID-19. Sequenced material: peripheral blood. In nucleotides, the CDR3 is TGCAGCGTAGGAGGGAAACGCACAGATACGCAGTATTTT. Its protein is CSVGGKRTDTQYF.